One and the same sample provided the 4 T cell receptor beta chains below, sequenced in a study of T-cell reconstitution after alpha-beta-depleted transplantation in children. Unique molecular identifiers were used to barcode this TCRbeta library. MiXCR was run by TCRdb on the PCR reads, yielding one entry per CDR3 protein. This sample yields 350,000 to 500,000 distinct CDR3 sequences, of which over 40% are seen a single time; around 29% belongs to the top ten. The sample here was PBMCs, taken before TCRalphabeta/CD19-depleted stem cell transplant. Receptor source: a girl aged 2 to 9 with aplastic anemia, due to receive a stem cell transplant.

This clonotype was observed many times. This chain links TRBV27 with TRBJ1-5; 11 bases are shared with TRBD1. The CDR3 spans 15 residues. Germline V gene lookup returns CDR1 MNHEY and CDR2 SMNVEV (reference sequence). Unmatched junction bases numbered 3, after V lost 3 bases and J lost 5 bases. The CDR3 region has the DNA TGTGCCAGCAGTTTCGGACAGGGGGCGGATCAGCCCCAGCATTTT. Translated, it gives CASSFGQGADQPQHF.

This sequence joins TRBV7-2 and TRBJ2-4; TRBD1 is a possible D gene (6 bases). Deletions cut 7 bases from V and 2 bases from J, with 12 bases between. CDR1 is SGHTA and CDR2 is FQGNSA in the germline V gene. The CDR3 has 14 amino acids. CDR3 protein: CASTLGHPKNIQYF. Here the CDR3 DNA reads TGTGCCAGCACGCTGGGACACCCCAAAAACATTCAGTACTTC.

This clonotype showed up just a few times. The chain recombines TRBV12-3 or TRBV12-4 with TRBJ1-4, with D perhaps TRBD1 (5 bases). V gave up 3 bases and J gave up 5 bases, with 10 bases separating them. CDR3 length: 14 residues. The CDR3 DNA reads TGTGCCAGCAGTTTGCGGGGGTCAAATGAAAAACTGTTTTTT. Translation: CASSLRGSNEKLFF.

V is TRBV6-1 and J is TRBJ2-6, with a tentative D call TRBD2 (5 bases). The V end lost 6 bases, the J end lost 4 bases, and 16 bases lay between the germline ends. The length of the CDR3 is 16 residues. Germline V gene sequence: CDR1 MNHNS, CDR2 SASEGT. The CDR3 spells CASSPKGGRGANVLTF. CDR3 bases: TGTGCCAGCAGCCCGAAAGGAGGCAGAGGGGCCAACGTCCTGACTTTC.